This T cell receptor beta chain was sequenced for a study of radiation and T cells in renal cell carcinoma. Sample time point: blood 4 weeks post-SBRT, at nephrectomy. Specified treatment: 15 Gy SBRT to primary tumor, nephrectomy 4 weeks later. Assay used: immunoSEQ multiplex PCR; TCRdb lists only in-frame clones, some missing. The table records roughly 100,000 clones, roughly 84% of them present only once. Germline CDR1 and CDR2: SGHNT and YYREEE (reference sequence). The CDR3 is made up of 13 amino acids. After removal of 4 bases from V and 7 bases from J, the junction contained 5 bases not matched to a gene.

The chain combines TRBV5-4 with TRBJ2-7, with 10 bases lining up with TRBD1. The material sequenced was blood, taken from a patient whose treatment included radiotherapy and nephrectomy. This TCR was recovered from a man between 60 and 75 years old with renal cell carcinoma. The CDR3 spells CASSPDRGREQYF. CDR3 DNA sequence: TGTGCCAGCAGCCCTGACAGGGGGCGGGAGCAGTACTTC.